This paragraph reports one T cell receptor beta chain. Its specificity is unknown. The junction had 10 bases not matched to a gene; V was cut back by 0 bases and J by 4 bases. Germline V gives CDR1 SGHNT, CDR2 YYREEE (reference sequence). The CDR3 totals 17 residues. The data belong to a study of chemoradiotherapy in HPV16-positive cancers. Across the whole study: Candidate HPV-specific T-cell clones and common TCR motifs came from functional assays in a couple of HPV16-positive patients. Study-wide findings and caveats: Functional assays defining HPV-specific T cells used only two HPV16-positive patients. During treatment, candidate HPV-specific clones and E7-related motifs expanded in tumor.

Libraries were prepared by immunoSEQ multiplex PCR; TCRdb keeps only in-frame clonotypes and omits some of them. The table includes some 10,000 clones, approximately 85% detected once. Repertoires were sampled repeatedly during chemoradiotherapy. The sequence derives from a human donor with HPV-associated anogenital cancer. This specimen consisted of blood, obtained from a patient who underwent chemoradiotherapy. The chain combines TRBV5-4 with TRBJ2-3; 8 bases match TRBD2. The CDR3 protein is CASSLVGRGASPDTQYF. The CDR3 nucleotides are TGTGCCAGCAGCTTGGTTGGGCGGGGGGCGAGCCCAGATACGCAGTATTTT.